This entry lists 9 T cell receptor beta chains sequenced from one sample in a study of blood T cell repertoires in COVID-19. Clones were read by immunoSEQ multiplex PCR, and TCRdb kept only the in-frame ones, dropping some. The data show about 390,000 clones, with roughly 86% seen just once and over 2% held by the top ten. Material: peripheral blood. All receptors derive from an older woman with COVID-19, enrolled during active disease.

This chain uses TRBV18 with TRBJ2-7, with D perhaps TRBD2 (7 bases). Germline-derived CDR1 and CDR2 are KGHSH and LQKENI. The V and J ends lost 4 bases and 3 bases respectively, with 19 bases between them. This CDR3 is 16 amino acids long. The CDR3 spells CASSRTGGPQFYEQYF. The DNA of the CDR3 is TGTGCCAGCTCACGAACGGGGGGCCCGCAATTCTACGAGCAGTACTTC.

The chain uses TRBV5-6 and TRBJ1-2; D may be TRBD1 (6 bases). Trimming stripped 0 bases from V and 8 bases from J, with 14 bases between. The CDR3 has 14 residues. CDR1 and CDR2 (germline): SGHDT, YYEEEE. CDR3 region: CASSLDRAEEGYTF. The CDR3 DNA is TGTGCCAGCAGCTTGGACAGGGCAGAGGAGGGCTACACCTTC.

This chain joins TRBV9 and TRBJ2-7; D remains ambiguous. V shed 0 bases and J shed 3 bases, with 13 bases lying between them. CDR3 length: 15 residues. Germline values: CDR1 SGDLS, CDR2 YYNGEE. CDR3 DNA sequence: TGTGCCAGCAGCGTAGATGGTGACGGGTTCTACGAGCAGTACTTC. It codes for CASSVDGDGFYEQYF.

Of note for this clone: This sample includes further DNA sequences coding for the same CDR3. The V and J genes are TRBV5-8 and TRBJ2-5; D gene unclear. Between the trimmed V and J ends, which lost 2 bases and 5 bases, there was a span of 4 bases. This CDR3 is 11 amino acids long. Germline V gene lookup returns CDR1 SGHTS and CDR2 YDEGEE. CDR3 sequence reads: CASSFGETQYF. In DNA, the CDR3 is TGTGCCAGCAGCTTCGGGGAGACCCAGTACTTC. Variable domain in full (rest from reference TRBV5-8 and TRBJ2-5): EAGVTQSPTHLIKTRGQQATLRCSPISGHTSVYWYQQALGLGLQFLLWYDEGEERNRGNFPPRFSGRQFPNYSSELNVNALELEDSALYLCASSFGETQYFGPGTRLLVL.

The rearrangement uses TRBV4-1 and TRBJ1-4; 9 nucleotides match TRBD1. This CDR3 has 16 residues. Germline CDR1 and CDR2: MGHRA and YSYEKL. The trim removed 4 bases at V and 8 bases at J, leaving 11 bases unmatched. The CDR3 sequence: CASSLFPGQGGEKLFF. Written as DNA, the CDR3 is TGCGCCAGCAGCCTATTCCCGGGACAGGGAGGGGAAAAACTGTTTTTT.

The J gene is TRBJ1-2, the V gene TRBV27; D is unresolved. The CDR3 is made up of 14 amino acids. Trimming left V 8 bases short and J 5 bases short, with 18 bases between. The germline gives CDR1 MNHEY, CDR2 SMNVEV (reference sequence). The CDR3 here is CASGSIPPGYGYTF. As DNA, the CDR3 is TGTGCCAGCGGATCGATACCGCCGGGATATGGCTACACCTTC.

CDR3 sequence (DNA): TGTGCCAGCAGGGCCGGGACTAGTCCTTACGAGCAGTACTTC. This gives the protein CASRAGTSPYEQYF. This rearrangement joins TRBV28 to TRBJ2-7, with TRBD2 identical over 8 bases. Trimming took 6 bases from V and 4 from J; bases not matched to a gene: 8. Germline values: CDR1 MDHEN, CDR2 SYDVKM. The CDR3 sequence is 14 residues long. Variable domain in full (rest from reference TRBV28 and TRBJ2-7): DVKVTQSSRYLVKRTGEKVFLECVQDMDHENMFWYRQDPGLGLRLIYFSYDVKMKEKGDIPEGYSVSREKKERFSLILESASTNQTSMYLCASRAGTSPYEQYFGPGTRLTVT.

The rearrangement links TRBV25-1 to TRBJ1-1, with 7 bases fitting TRBD1. This CDR3 contains 15 residues. After removal of 3 bases from V and 0 bases from J, the junction contained 4 bases not matched to a gene. CDR1 MGHDK and CDR2 SYGVNS come from the germline V gene. As DNA, the CDR3 is TGTGCCAGCAGTGACAGGGGGGCGGTGAACACTGAAGCTTTCTTT. Protein: CASSDRGAVNTEAFF. The entire variable domain, with the rest obtained from reference TRBV25-1 and TRBJ1-1, is as follows: EADIYQTPRYLVIGTGKKITLECSQTMGHDKMYWYQQDPGMELHLIHYSYGVNSTEKGDLSSESTVSRIRTEHFPLTLESARPSHTSQYLCASSDRGAVNTEAFFGQGTRLTVV.

The chain is built from TRBV5-1 and TRBJ1-2; D remains ambiguous. V lost 3 bases and J lost 4, with 10 bases in between. This CDR3 region has 13 residues. Germline V gene sequence: CDR1 SGHRS, CDR2 YFSETQ. CDR3 in DNA: TGCGCCAGCAGCTCCCACCAGGCCTATGGCTACACCTTC. This gives the protein CASSSHQAYGYTF.